The present T cell receptor beta chain was sequenced within a study of blood T cell repertoires in COVID-19. Method: immunoSEQ multiplex PCR; TCRdb's copy keeps in-frame clones and lacks some. The table lists about 65,000 clones, approximately 94% of them singletons. The CDR3 totals 15 residues. Trimming took 0 bases from V and 7 from J, leaving 13 bases between them. The germline CDR1 and CDR2 sequences are SGHAT and FQNNGV. The receptor's source is a man aged 65-85 years with active COVID-19. The V call is TRBV11-2, the J call TRBJ1-5; a possible D gene is TRBD1 (6 bases). Material for sequencing was peripheral blood. The CDR3 sequence: CASSLDGTSSQPQHF. CDR3 DNA sequence: TGTGCCAGCAGCTTAGATGGGACATCCTCACAGCCCCAGCATTTT. The full variable domain, completed using reference TRBV11-2 and TRBJ1-5, is EAGVAQSPRYKIIEKRQSVAFWCNPISGHATLYWYQQILGQGPKLLIQFQNNGVVDDSQLPKDRFSAERLKGVDSTLKIQPAKLEDSAVYLCASSLDGTSSQPQHFGDGTRLSIL.